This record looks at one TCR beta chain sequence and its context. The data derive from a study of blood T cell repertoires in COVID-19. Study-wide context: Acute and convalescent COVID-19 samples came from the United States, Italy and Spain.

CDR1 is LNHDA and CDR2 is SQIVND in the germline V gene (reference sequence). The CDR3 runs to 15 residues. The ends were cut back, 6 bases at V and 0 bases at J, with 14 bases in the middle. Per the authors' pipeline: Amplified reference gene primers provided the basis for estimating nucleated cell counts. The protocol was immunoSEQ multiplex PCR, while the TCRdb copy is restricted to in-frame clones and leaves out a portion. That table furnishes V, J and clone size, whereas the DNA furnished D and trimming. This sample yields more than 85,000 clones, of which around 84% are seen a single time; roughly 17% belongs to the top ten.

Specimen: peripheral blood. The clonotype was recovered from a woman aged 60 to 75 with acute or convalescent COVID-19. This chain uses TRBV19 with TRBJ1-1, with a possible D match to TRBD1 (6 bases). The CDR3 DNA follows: TGTGCCAGTAGCCCCGACAGGCTCATGAACACTGAAGCTTTCTTT. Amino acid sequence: CASSPDRLMNTEAFF.